One sample yielded the 28 T cell receptor beta chains listed below, sequenced in a study of T cells in Graves' hyperthyroidism and ophthalmopathy. There were TCR beta CDR3 regions amplified from RNA transcripts. The HTBI primer set served for first-round RT-PCR of the TCR CDR3. Each CDR3 protein is one row after TCRdb ran MiXCR on the multiplex PCR reads. In the table there are about 290,000 distinct CDR3 sequences, approximately 15% of which are singletons. Sequenced: blood. Receptor source: a woman in her fifties or sixties with Graves' ophthalmopathy.

The chain has TRBV12-3 or TRBV12-4 and TRBJ1-2; D unclear. Trimming left V 5 bases short and J 7 bases short, with 14 bases between. This CDR3 is 13 amino acids long. The CDR3: CASSPPVLSGYTF. The CDR3 bases are TGTGCCAGCAGTCCCCCCGTTTTAAGTGGCTACACCTTC.

This clonotype was observed many times. This sequence joins TRBV28 and TRBJ2-3; D gene ambiguous. CDR3 size: 18 residues. From germline, CDR1 is MDHEN and CDR2 SYDVKM. Trimming stripped 1 base from V and 5 bases from J, with 22 bases between. The CDR3 reads CASSLFLPGASSGDTQYF. The CDR3 region has the DNA TGTGCCAGCAGTTTATTTCTACCTGGAGCTTCCTCGGGAGATACGCAGTATTTT.

The gene calls are TRBV10-3 and TRBJ1-5; 7 bases are shared with TRBD1. The germline V gene has CDR1 ENHRY and CDR2 SYGVKD. The CDR3 consists of 14 residues. V dropped 4 bases and J dropped 4; count of bases not matched to a gene: 4. The DNA of the CDR3 is TGTGCCATCAGTGGGTCACAGGGGAATCAGCCCCAGCATTTT. Encoded protein: CAISGSQGNQPQHF.

This clonotype was seen many times. The V call is TRBV3-1, the J call TRBJ2-7; D is ambiguous. This CDR3 comprises 13 residues. Trimming left V 2 bases short and J 5 bases short, with 10 bases between. Looked up from germline, CDR1 is LGHDT and CDR2 is YNNKEL (reference sequence). The CDR3 sequence is CASSQYTVNEQYF. CDR3 in DNA: TGTGCCAGCAGCCAATATACGGTCAACGAGCAGTACTTC.

In this sample, this clonotype turned up many times. This chain uses TRBV2 with TRBJ2-1; 12 bases fit TRBD1. The V gene's germline CDR1 is SNHLY and CDR2 FYNNEI. Trimming took 6 bases from V and 8 from J; bases not matched to a gene: 8. The CDR3 is 15 amino acids. DNA of the CDR3: TGTGCCAGCAGAGCCGGGACAGGGGGCCTTGATGAGCAGTTCTTC. Amino acid sequence: CASRAGTGGLDEQFF.

This clonotype occurred a few times. The rearrangement joins TRBV29-1 to TRBJ2-2; D is unclear. In germline, CDR1 is SQVTM, CDR2 ANQGSEA. The CDR3 extends over 13 amino acids. The ends were cut back, 5 bases at V and 7 bases at J, with 14 bases in the middle. CDR3 in amino acids: CSVTKTFYGELFF. CDR3 in DNA: TGCAGCGTTACAAAAACCTTCTACGGGGAGCTGTTTTTT.

Of note for this clonotype: A junction end diverges from the germline sequence, so it may reflect a read error. The CDR3 DNA sequence: TGCGCCAGCAGTTTGGGGACCGGATGGTCTGGAAACACCATATATTTT. As protein: CASSLGTGWSGNTIYF. This chain connects TRBV5-1 to TRBJ1-3; weak D call: TRBD1 (5 bases). The CDR3 extends over 16 amino acids. The germline V gene encodes CDR1 SGHRS and CDR2 YFSETQ.

This chain links TRBV20-1 with TRBJ2-1, with 14 positions matching TRBD2. This CDR3 contains 15 residues. The junction had 3 bases not matched to a gene; V was cut back by 3 bases and J by 5 bases. In germline, CDR1 is DFQATT, CDR2 SNEGSKA (reference sequence). The DNA of the CDR3 is TGCAGTGCTAGGGGGACTAGCGGGAGCCACAATGAGCAGTTCTTC. Translation: CSARGTSGSHNEQFF.

The chain uses TRBV5-6 and TRBJ2-5, with 10 bases lining up with TRBD1. This CDR3 spans 17 amino acids. Per the germline V gene, CDR1 is SGHDT and CDR2 is YYEEEE. Unmatched junction bases numbered 12, after V lost 3 bases and J lost 4 bases. CDR3 residues: CASSYWTGTGVRETQYF. The DNA of the CDR3 is TGTGCCAGCAGCTACTGGACCGGGACAGGGGTTCGAGAGACCCAGTACTTC.

This clonotype was counted at least ten times. This sequence joins TRBV2 and TRBJ1-2; TRBD1 matches 7 bases. Germline V gives CDR1 SNHLY, CDR2 FYNNEI. V lost 5 bases, J lost 4 bases, and 16 bases stayed unmatched. The CDR3 has 17 residues. CDR3 in amino acids: CASSQTTDRQGSYGYTF. The CDR3 bases are TGTGCCAGCAGTCAGACAACGGACAGGCAGGGAAGCTATGGCTACACCTTC.

This clonotype has ten or more counts. The rearrangement links TRBV18 to TRBJ1-1; no firm D call. The germline gives CDR1 KGHSH, CDR2 LQKENI. Trimming shortened V by 3 bases and J by 0 bases, and 8 bases separated the two germline ends. The length of the CDR3 is 14 residues. The CDR3 reads CASSPEGMNTEAFF. In DNA, the CDR3 is TGTGCCAGCTCACCTGAAGGGATGAACACTGAAGCTTTCTTT.

V is TRBV7-8 and J is TRBJ2-1, with 8 bases matching TRBD2. V lost 4 bases, J lost 12 bases, and 11 bases stayed unmatched. The CDR3 extends over 14 amino acids. Germline-derived CDR1 and CDR2 are SGHVS and FQNEAQ. CDR3: CASSYMPGGTWQFF. In DNA form, the CDR3 reads TGTGCCAGCAGCTACATGCCGGGAGGGACGTGGCAGTTCTTC.

This clonotype was seen at least ten times. V is TRBV20-1 and J is TRBJ2-1, with TRBD1 matching 7 bases. Germline V lookup: CDR1 DFQATT, CDR2 SNEGSKA (reference sequence). V was clipped by 4 bases and J by 7 bases; unmatched bases: 10. This CDR3 has 14 residues. The CDR3 here is CSATSYRGGNEQFF. The DNA for the CDR3 is TGCAGTGCTACCTCCTACAGGGGCGGGAATGAGCAGTTCTTC.

The table lists this clonotype with many counts. This rearrangement joins TRBV5-1 to TRBJ1-1; 10 bases agree with TRBD1. There are 15 residues in the CDR3. Trimming cost V 6 bases and J 3 bases; bases outside gene matches: 8. In germline, CDR1 is SGHRS, CDR2 YFSETQ. CDR3 in amino acids: CASTRGGQGDTEAFF. The DNA for the CDR3 is TGCGCCAGCACCCGGGGCGGACAGGGGGACACTGAAGCTTTCTTT.

This chain links TRBV28 with TRBJ1-2; 10 positions match TRBD1. The CDR3 has 15 amino acids. Looked up from germline, CDR1 is MDHEN and CDR2 is SYDVKM. J lost 14 bases, V lost 6 bases, and 18 bases had no gene match. CDR3 coding DNA: TGTGCCAGCAGCGCTACCGGGACAGGGGTTGGTTCATGTACCTTC. This translates into CASSATGTGVGSCTF.

This clonotype was counted at least ten times. This chain links TRBV27 with TRBJ2-1; TRBD2 matches at 10 bases. Germline trimming cut 2 bases from V and 8 bases from J; bases unmatched to any gene: 9. CDR1 and CDR2 (germline): MNHEY, SMNVEV (reference sequence). This CDR3 comprises 16 residues. CDR3 nucleotides: TGTGCCAGCAGTTTAACCGTAGCTAGCGGGGGCTATGAGCAGTTCTTC. This encodes CASSLTVASGGYEQFF.

This clonotype showed up many times. The V and J genes are TRBV12-3 or TRBV12-4 and TRBJ1-3; D perhaps matches TRBD1 (5 bases). CDR3 length: 16 residues. The V and J ends lost 3 bases and 0 bases respectively, with 12 bases between them. CDR3 sequence: CASSFQGRFSGNTIYF. The CDR3 coding sequence is TGTGCCAGCAGTTTTCAGGGCCGATTCTCTGGAAACACCATATATTTT.

This clonotype was counted a few times. The chain links TRBV27 to TRBJ2-7; 13 bases are a match to TRBD2. The CDR3 is 18 amino acids. Germline V gene data show CDR1 as MNHEY and CDR2 as SMNVEV (reference sequence). After removal of 5 bases from V and 5 bases from J, the junction contained 15 bases not matched to a gene. The CDR3 protein is CASSAGLAGAKLTHEQYF. The CDR3 DNA reads as TGTGCCAGCAGTGCAGGACTAGCGGGAGCTAAACTTACCCACGAGCAGTACTTC.

This clonotype was seen at least ten times. The V and J genes are TRBV28 and TRBJ2-7; the D gene could be TRBD1 or TRBD2 (5 bases each). CDR3 length: 14 residues. Trimming pared 5 bases from V and 3 bases from J, leaving 14 bases between. Germline V gives CDR1 MDHEN, CDR2 SYDVKM. As DNA, the CDR3 is TGTGCCAGCAGTATCCCGGGACGGGACTACGAGCAGTACTTC. Protein: CASSIPGRDYEQYF.

This clonotype was counted many times. The chain carries TRBV20-1 and TRBJ1-5; a possible D gene is TRBD1 (5 bases). CDR3 length equals 12 residues. V dropped 6 bases and J dropped 4 bases, with 10 bases sitting between them. Per germline, CDR1 DFQATT and CDR2 SNEGSKA (reference sequence). The CDR3 here is CSAGDGNQPQHF. In DNA form, the CDR3 reads TGCAGTGCCGGGGACGGAAATCAGCCCCAGCATTTT.

This clonotype was counted at least ten times. This chain uses TRBV2 with TRBJ2-7; no clear D. Germline V gene sequence: CDR1 SNHLY, CDR2 FYNNEI. Trimming left V 2 bases short and J 0 bases short, with 11 bases between. The CDR3 is 15 amino acids. The DNA for the CDR3 is TGTGCCAGCAGTGAAAGGTGGGATAGCTCCTACGAGCAGTACTTC. Its translation: CASSERWDSSYEQYF.

This clonotype was seen more than once but under ten times. The chain links TRBV24-1 to TRBJ1-4; D is unclear. V was trimmed by 6 bases and J by 2 bases, leaving 9 bases between them. The CDR3 is 14 residues long. The germline V gene has CDR1 KGHDR and CDR2 SFDVKD. Here the CDR3 reads CATSRAGTNEKLFF. Here the CDR3 DNA reads TGTGCCACCAGTAGGGCAGGTACTAATGAAAAACTGTTTTTT.

The chain carries TRBV19 and TRBJ2-1; D perhaps matches TRBD2 (6 bases). The length of the CDR3 is 15 residues. V lost 5 bases to trimming and J lost 7 bases, with 18 bases between them. From germline, CDR1 is LNHDA and CDR2 SQIVND (reference sequence). The CDR3 reads CASSRWASVENEQFF. In DNA, the CDR3 is TGTGCCAGTAGTCGCTGGGCTAGCGTTGAAAATGAGCAGTTCTTC.

This sequence joins TRBV7-2 and TRBJ2-7, with D unresolved. This CDR3 spans 14 amino acids. Trimming took 1 base from V and 1 from J, leaving 8 bases between them. Germline V gene data show CDR1 as SGHTA and CDR2 as FQGNSA. The DNA of the CDR3 is TGTGCCAGCAGCTTAGTCGGGCAGTCCTACGAGCAGTACTTC. Its translation is CASSLVGQSYEQYF.

This clonotype was counted at least ten times. This rearrangement joins TRBV7-9 to TRBJ1-2; D gene unclear. Trimming removed 1 base from V and 6 bases from J, with 12 bases in between. The CDR3 covers 14 residues. Germline loops: CDR1 SEHNR, CDR2 FQNEAQ (reference sequence). Written as DNA, the CDR3 is TGTGCCAGCAGCTTAGTGGGCAGAACTGATGGCTACACCTTC. It is translated as CASSLVGRTDGYTF. The full variable domain, rest sourced from reference TRBV7-9 and TRBJ1-2, is DTGVSQNPRHKITKRGQNVTFRCDPISEHNRLYWYRQTLGQGPEFLTYFQNEAQLEKSRLLSDRFSAERPKGSFSTLEIQRTEQGDSAMYLCASSLVGRTDGYTFGSGTRLTVV.

This clonotype was found a few times. The chain is built from TRBV19 and TRBJ2-2; D is perhaps TRBD1 (6 bases). Germline V gene lookup returns CDR1 LNHDA and CDR2 SQIVND (reference sequence). V was shortened by 4 bases and J by 1 base, with 10 bases between the two germline ends. The CDR3 length is 15 residues. The CDR3 is CASSTTGQNTGELFF. The CDR3 nucleotides read TGTGCCAGTAGTACCACGGGACAGAACACCGGGGAGCTGTTTTTT.

This chain connects TRBV11-2 to TRBJ2-5; 8 positions match TRBD1. This CDR3 is 16 amino acids long. The germline V gene encodes CDR1 SGHAT and CDR2 FQNNGV. V trimming: 6 bases; J trimming: 1 base; junction bases outside the gene matches: 10. The CDR3 spells CASSLSLQGGQETQYF. In DNA form, the CDR3 reads TGTGCCAGCAGTTTATCGCTACAGGGGGGCCAAGAGACCCAGTACTTC.

This clonotype was recorded at least ten times. The CDR3 coding sequence is TGTGCCAGCAGCCATATAATAACCCGACAGGGTACGAACACTGAAGCTTTCTTT. Protein sequence: CASSHIITRQGTNTEAFF. The rearrangement links TRBV5-5 to TRBJ1-1, with 7 bases fitting TRBD1. Germline loops: CDR1 SGHKS, CDR2 YYEKEE (reference sequence). The CDR3 has 18 residues. V lost 4 bases to trimming and J lost 1 base; unmatched junction nucleotides: 16.